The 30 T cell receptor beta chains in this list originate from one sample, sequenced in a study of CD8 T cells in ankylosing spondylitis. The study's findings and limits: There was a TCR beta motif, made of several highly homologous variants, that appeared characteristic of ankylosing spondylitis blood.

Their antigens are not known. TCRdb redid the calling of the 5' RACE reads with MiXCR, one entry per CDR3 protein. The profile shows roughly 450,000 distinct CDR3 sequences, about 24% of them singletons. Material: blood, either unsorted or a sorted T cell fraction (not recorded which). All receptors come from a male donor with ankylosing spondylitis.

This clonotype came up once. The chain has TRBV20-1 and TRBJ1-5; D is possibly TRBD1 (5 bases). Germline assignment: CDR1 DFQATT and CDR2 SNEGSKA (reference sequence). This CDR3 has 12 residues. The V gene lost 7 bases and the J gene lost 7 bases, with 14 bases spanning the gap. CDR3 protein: CSVSQGIQPQHF. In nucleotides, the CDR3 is TGCAGTGTTTCCCAGGGTATCCAGCCCCAGCATTTT.

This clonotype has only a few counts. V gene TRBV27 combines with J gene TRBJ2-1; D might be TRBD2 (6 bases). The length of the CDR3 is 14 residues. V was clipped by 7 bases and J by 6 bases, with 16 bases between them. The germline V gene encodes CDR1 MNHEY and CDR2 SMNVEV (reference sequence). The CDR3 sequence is CASIRGAGGNEQFF. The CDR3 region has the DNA TGTGCCAGCATCCGCGGGGCAGGCGGCAATGAGCAGTTCTTC.

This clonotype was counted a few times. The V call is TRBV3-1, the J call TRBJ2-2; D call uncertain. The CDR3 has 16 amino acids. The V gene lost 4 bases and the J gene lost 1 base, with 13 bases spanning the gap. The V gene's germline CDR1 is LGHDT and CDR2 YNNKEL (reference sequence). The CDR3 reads CASSRLPGLNTGELFF. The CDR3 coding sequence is TGTGCCAGCAGCCGACTGCCGGGCCTGAACACCGGGGAGCTGTTTTTT. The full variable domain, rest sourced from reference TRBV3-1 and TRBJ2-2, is DTAVSQTPKYLVTQMGNDKSIKCEQNLGHDTMYWYKQDSKKFLKIMFSYNNKELIINETVPNRFSPKSPDKAHLNLHINSLELGDSAVYFCASSRLPGLNTGELFFGEGSRLTVL.

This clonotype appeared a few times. CDR3 sequence reads: CASSLVVGQGNQPQHF. In nucleotides, the CDR3 is TGTGCCAGCAGCTTAGTCGTCGGACAGGGGAATCAGCCCCAGCATTTT. The V and J genes are TRBV7-2 and TRBJ1-5; TRBD1 aligns across 9 bases. Germline CDR1 and CDR2: SGHTA and FQGNSA. This CDR3 is 16 amino acids long. The J segment lost 4 bases and the V segment lost 1 base, leaving 5 bases of the junction unmatched.

The CDR3: CSARGQRRHDEQFF. The CDR3 DNA sequence: TGCAGTGCCCGGGGGCAGCGGAGGCACGATGAGCAGTTCTTC. This chain links TRBV20-1 with TRBJ2-1; either TRBD1 or TRBD2 may supply D (6 bases each). Germline CDR1 is DFQATT and CDR2 is SNEGSKA (reference sequence). This CDR3 comprises 14 residues. V was clipped by 6 bases and J by 8 bases, with 20 bases between them.

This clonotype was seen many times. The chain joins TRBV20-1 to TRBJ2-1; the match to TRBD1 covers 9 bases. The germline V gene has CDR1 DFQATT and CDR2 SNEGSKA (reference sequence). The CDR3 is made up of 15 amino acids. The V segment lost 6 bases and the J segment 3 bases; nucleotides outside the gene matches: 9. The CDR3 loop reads CSARPGTGIYNEQFF. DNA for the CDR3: TGCAGTGCCCGTCCTGGGACAGGGATCTACAATGAGCAGTTCTTC.

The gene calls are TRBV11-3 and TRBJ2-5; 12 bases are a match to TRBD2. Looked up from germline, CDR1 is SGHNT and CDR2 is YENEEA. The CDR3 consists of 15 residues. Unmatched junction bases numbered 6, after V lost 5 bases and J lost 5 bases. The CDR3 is CASSGTSGGMETQYF. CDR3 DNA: TGTGCCAGCAGCGGAACTAGCGGGGGGATGGAGACCCAGTACTTC.

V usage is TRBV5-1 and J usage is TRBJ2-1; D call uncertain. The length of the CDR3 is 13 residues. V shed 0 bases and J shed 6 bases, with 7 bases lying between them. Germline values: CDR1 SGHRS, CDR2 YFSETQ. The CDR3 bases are TGCGCCAGCAGCTTGGCCTCTCCCAATGAGCAGTTCTTC. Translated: CASSLASPNEQFF.

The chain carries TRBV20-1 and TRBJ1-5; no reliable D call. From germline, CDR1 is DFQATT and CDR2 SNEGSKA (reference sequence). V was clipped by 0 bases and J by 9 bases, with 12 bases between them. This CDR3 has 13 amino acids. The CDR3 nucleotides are TGCAGTGCTAGAGAAACCGAGGATCGGCCCCAGCATTTT. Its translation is CSARETEDRPQHF.

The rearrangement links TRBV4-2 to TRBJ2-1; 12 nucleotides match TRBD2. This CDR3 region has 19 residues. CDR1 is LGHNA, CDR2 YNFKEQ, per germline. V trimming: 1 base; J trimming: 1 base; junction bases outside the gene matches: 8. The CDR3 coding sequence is TGTGCCAGCAGCCAAGGGGGATCTAGCGGGAGGGCTTCCTACAATGAGCAGTTCTTC. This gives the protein CASSQGGSSGRASYNEQFF.

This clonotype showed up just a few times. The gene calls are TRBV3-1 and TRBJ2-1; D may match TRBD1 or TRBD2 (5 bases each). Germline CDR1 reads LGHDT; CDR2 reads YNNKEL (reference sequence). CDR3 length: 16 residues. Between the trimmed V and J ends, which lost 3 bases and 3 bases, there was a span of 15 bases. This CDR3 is CASSHPGTNDYNEQFF. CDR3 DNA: TGTGCCAGCAGCCACCCCGGGACCAACGACTACAATGAGCAGTTCTTC.

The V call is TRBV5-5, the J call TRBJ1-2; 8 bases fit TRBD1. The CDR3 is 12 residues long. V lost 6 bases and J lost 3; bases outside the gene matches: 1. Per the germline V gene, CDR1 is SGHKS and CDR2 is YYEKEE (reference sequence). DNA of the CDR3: TGTGCCAGCACGACAGGGGACTATGGCTACACCTTC. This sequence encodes CASTTGDYGYTF.

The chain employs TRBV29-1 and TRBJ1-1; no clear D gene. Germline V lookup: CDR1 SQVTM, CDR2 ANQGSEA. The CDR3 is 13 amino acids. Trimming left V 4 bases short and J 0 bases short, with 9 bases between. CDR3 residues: CSVVGVLNTEAFF. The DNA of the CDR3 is TGCAGCGTTGTAGGAGTTTTGAACACTGAAGCTTTCTTT.

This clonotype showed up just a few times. The CDR3 coding sequence is TGCAGTGTAAGGGCAGGGAGCCCTAATTCACCCCTCCACTTT. Translation: CSVRAGSPNSPLHF. This rearrangement joins TRBV20-1 to TRBJ1-6, with D possibly matching TRBD1 (5 bases). In germline, CDR1 is DFQATT, CDR2 SNEGSKA (reference sequence). V was trimmed by 7 bases and J by 6 bases, leaving 16 bases between them. The CDR3 covers 14 residues.

CDR3 sequence reads: CASSSEGAPRAHHSYNEQFF. The CDR3 nucleotides read TGCGCCAGCAGCTCCGAGGGGGCTCCTCGGGCACATCACTCCTACAATGAGCAGTTCTTC. This chain joins TRBV5-1 and TRBJ2-1, with 7 bases matching TRBD1. CDR3 length: 20 amino acids. The germline CDR1 and CDR2 sequences are SGHRS and YFSETQ. J lost 0 bases, V lost 3 bases, and 18 bases had no gene match.

The CDR3 loop is CASSANSPLHF. The CDR3 region has the DNA TGTGCCAGCAGTGCGAATTCACCCCTCCACTTT. The chain recombines TRBV6-1 with TRBJ1-6; D remains unclear. The CDR3 length is 11 residues. V was cut by 4 bases and J by 7 bases, with 2 bases left in between. Germline V CDR1 and CDR2: MNHNS, SASEGT.

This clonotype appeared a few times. CDR3 residues: CASSLVPESGDEQFF. The CDR3, as DNA: TGCGCCAGCAGCTTGGTTCCAGAGTCCGGGGATGAGCAGTTCTTC. The V and J genes are TRBV5-1 and TRBJ2-1; tentatively, D is TRBD2 (5 bases). From germline, CDR1 is SGHRS and CDR2 YFSETQ. CDR3 length: 15 amino acids. The V and J ends lost 0 bases and 8 bases respectively, with 15 bases between them.

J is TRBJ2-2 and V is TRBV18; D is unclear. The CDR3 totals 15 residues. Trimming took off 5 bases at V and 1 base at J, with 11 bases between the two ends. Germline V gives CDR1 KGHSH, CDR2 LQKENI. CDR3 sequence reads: CASSASNLNTGELFF. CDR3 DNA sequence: TGTGCCAGCTCAGCCAGTAATTTGAACACCGGGGAGCTGTTTTTT. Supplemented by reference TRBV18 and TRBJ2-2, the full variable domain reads NAGVMQNPRHLVRRRGQEARLRCSPMKGHSHVYWYRQLPEEGLKFMVYLQKENIIDESGMPKERFSAEFPKEGPSILRIQQVVRGDSAAYFCASSASNLNTGELFFGEGSRLTVL.

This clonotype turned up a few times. This chain's CDR3 is CASSLVTSGRPYSYNEQFF. CDR3 bases: TGTGCCAGCAGCTTAGTTACTAGCGGGAGGCCCTACTCCTACAATGAGCAGTTCTTC. V and J are TRBV7-6 and TRBJ2-1; 12 bases agree with TRBD2. The CDR3 covers 19 residues. Germline-derived CDR1 and CDR2 are SGHVS and FNYEAQ. Losses at the gene ends were 1 base for V and 0 bases for J; bases not matched to a gene: 7.

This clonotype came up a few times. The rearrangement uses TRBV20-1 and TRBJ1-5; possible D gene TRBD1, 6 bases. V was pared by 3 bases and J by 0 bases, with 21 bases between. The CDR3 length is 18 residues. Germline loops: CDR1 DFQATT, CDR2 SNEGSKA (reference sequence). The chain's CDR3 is CSARSWGGGGHSNQPQHF. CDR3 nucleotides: TGCAGTGCTAGGTCCTGGGGGGGCGGAGGACATAGCAATCAGCCCCAGCATTTT.

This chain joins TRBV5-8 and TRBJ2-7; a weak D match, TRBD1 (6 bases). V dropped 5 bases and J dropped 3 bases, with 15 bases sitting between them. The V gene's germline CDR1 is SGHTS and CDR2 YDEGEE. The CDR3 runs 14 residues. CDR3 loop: CASRAVGRGYEQYF. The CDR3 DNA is TGTGCCAGCAGGGCTGTCGGCAGGGGCTACGAGCAGTACTTC.

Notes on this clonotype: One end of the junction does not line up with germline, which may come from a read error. In DNA form, the CDR3 reads TGTGACATCAGTGACAGCCAAGAGACCCAGTACTTC. It translates to CDISDSQETQYF. The chain has TRBV10-3 and TRBJ2-5, with D perhaps TRBD1 (5 bases). The CDR3 spans 12 residues. Per germline, CDR1 ENHRY and CDR2 SYGVKD.

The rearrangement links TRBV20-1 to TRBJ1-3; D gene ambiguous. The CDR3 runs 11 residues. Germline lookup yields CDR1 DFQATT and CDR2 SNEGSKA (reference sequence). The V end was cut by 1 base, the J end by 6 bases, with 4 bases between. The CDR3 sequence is CSARGLNTIYF. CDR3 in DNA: TGCAGTGCTAGAGGACTAAACACCATATATTTT.

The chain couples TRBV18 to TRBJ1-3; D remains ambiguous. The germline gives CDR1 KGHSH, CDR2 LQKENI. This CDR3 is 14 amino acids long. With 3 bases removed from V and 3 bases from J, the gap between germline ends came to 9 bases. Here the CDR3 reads CASSPTNNGNTIYF. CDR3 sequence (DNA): TGTGCCAGCTCACCTACTAATAATGGAAACACCATATATTTT.

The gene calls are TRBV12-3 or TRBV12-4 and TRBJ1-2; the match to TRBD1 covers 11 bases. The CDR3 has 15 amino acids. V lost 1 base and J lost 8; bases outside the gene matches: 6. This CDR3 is CASSLGTGGIEGYTF. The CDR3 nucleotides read TGTGCCAGCAGTTTAGGGACAGGGGGCATAGAGGGCTACACCTTC.

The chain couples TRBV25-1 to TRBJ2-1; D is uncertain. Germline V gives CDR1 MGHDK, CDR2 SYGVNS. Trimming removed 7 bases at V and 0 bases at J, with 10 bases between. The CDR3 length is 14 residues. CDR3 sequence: CASTRPNSYNEQFF. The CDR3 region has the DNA TGTGCCAGCACTAGACCAAACTCCTACAATGAGCAGTTCTTC.

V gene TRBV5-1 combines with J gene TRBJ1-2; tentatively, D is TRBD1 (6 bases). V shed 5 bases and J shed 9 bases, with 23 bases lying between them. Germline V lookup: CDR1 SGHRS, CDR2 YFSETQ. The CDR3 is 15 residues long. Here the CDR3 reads CASRLELQGLLSYTF. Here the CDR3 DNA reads TGCGCCAGCAGGTTAGAACTCCAGGGGCTATTGAGCTACACCTTC. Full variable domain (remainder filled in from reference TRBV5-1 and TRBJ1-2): KAGVTQTPRYLIKTRGQQVTLSCSPISGHRSVSWYQQTPGQGLQFLFEYFSETQRNKGNFPGRFSGRQFSNSRSEMNVSTLELGDSALYLCASRLELQGLLSYTFGSGTRLTVV.

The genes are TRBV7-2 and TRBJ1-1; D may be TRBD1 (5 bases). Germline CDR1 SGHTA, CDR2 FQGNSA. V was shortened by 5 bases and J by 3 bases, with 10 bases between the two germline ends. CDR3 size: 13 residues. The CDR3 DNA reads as TGTGCCAGCAGCAATCGCAGGGACACTGAAGCTTTCTTT. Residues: CASSNRRDTEAFF.

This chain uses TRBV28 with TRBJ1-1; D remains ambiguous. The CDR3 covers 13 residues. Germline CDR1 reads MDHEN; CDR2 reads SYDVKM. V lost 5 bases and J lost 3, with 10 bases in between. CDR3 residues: CASSTDMYTEAFF. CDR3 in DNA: TGTGCCAGCAGTACAGACATGTACACTGAAGCTTTCTTT. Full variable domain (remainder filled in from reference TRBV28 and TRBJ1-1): DVKVTQSSRYLVKRTGEKVFLECVQDMDHENMFWYRQDPGLGLRLIYFSYDVKMKEKGDIPEGYSVSREKKERFSLILESASTNQTSMYLCASSTDMYTEAFFGQGTRLTVV.

The CDR3 coding sequence is TGTGCCAGTAGTACTTCCTATAAGGGGGCGAGCACTGAAGCTTTCTTT. Amino acids: CASSTSYKGASTEAFF. The chain carries TRBV19 and TRBJ1-1; 7 nucleotides line up with TRBD1. The ends lost 4 bases at V and 4 bases at J; junction bases unmatched: 12. The CDR3 totals 16 residues. Per the germline V gene, CDR1 is LNHDA and CDR2 is SQIVND (reference sequence).